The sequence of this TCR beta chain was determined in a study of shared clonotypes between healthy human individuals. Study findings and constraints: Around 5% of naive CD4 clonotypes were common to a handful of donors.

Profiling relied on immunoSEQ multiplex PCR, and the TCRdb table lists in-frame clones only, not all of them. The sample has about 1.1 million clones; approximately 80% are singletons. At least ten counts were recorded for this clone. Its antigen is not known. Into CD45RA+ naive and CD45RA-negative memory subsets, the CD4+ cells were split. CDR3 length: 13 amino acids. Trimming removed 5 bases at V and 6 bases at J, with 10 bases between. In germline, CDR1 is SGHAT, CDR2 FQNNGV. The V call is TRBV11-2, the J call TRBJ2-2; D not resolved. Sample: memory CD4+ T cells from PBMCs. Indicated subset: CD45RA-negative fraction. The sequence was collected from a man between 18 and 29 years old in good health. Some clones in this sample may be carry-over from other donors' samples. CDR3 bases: TGTGCCAGCAGCCTAGGACCGGCCGGGGAGCTGTTTTTT. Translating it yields CASSLGPAGELFF.